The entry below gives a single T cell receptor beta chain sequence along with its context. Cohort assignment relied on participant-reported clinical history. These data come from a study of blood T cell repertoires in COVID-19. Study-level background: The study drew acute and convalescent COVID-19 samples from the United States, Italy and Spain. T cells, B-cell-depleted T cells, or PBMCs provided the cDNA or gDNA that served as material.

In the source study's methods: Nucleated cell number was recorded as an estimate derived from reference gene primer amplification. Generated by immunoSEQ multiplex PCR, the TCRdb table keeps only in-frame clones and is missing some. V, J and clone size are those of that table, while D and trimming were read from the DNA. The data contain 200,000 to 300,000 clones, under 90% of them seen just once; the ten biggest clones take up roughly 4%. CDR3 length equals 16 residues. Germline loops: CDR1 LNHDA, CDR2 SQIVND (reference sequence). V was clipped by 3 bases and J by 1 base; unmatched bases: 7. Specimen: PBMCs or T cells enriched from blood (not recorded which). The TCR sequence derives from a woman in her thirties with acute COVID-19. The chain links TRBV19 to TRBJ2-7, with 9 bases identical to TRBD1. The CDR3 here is CASSIKGTGFSYEQYF. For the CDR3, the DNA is TGTGCCAGTAGTATTAAAGGGACAGGGTTTTCCTACGAGCAGTACTTC.